The T cell receptor beta chain described here comes from a study of shared clonotypes between healthy human individuals. Findings of the study overall: Larger estimated richness was generally seen in naive subsets than in memory subsets.

Note on this clone: The antigen is not known.

Clones were sequenced by immunoSEQ multiplex PCR, and TCRdb holds only the in-frame ones, with some missing. Among about 520,000 clones, 90% to 96% were seen once, and the ten largest hold around 0.067%. The length of the CDR3 is 19 residues. Germline CDR1 is SGDLS and CDR2 is YYNGEE. Trimming took 4 bases from V and 0 from J; bases not matched to a gene: 17. This TCR derives from a woman in her 30s in good health. This chain joins TRBV9 and TRBJ2-3; 7 bases align to TRBD1. Sequenced sample: naive CD4+ T cells sorted from blood. Indicated subset: CD45RA+ positively selected. The CDR3 region is CASSPRRGPGQLSTDTQYF. CDR3 DNA sequence: TGTGCCAGCAGCCCCCGTAGGGGACCGGGACAGCTGAGCACAGATACGCAGTATTTT.